This T cell receptor (beta chain) was identified during a study of cytomegalovirus exposure and HLA in healthy donors. Germline V gene data show CDR1 as SGHRS and CDR2 as YFSETQ. With V trimmed by 4 bases and J by 5 bases, 21 bases remained unmatched. CDR3 length: 19 residues. Comments on this clone: Its specificity is unknown.

Vbeta (60) and Jbeta (13) primers were used in the PCR. Data came from immunoSEQ multiplex PCR; TCRdb stores just in-frame clones and leaves some out. Of nearly 80,000 clones in the sample, almost 80% were seen once. The study's findings and limits: Among immune exposure information, only CMV serostatus was available. The classifier was said to identify cytomegalovirus status with high specificity and sensitivity. In a later analysis, TCR beta V- and J-gene trimming showed a link to a missense DCLRE1C variant.

The V and J genes are TRBV5-1 and TRBJ2-5, with TRBD2 matching 9 bases. Sequencing was done on a sample of PBMCs. This TCR derives from a woman between 35 and 50 years old in good health and CMV-seropositive. CDR3 sequence (DNA): TGCGCCAGCAGCCCGGCCGTGGGGCTTTTTCGCGGGGGGGCGGAGACCCAGTACTTC. Translating it yields CASSPAVGLFRGGAETQYF.